This entry describes one TCR beta chain. Which antigen it targets is not known. Base qualities are not at hand, and no much larger clone is one base apart. The sample belongs to a study of blood T cell repertoires in COVID-19 (dated by TCRdb to between 2020 and 2021). As for the study more broadly: Samples from collaborators originated in the United States, Italy and Spain and spanned both the acute and convalescent phases of COVID-19. Deeply sampled blood TCRbeta repertoires from subjects exposed to, actively infected with, or recovered from COVID-19 were included in the dataset. The repertoires were released in a freely available public database intended as a resource for research on the immune response to SARS-CoV-2. A de-identified subject ID, COVID-19 status, age in years and sex were almost always included in the sample metadata. Samples came from the ongoing ImmuneRACE study (first 160 participants) plus 1,254 subjects from 6 global collaborators. The prospective study material was composed of cDNA or gDNA derived from T cells, B-cell-depleted T cells, or PBMCs. HLA class I and class II types, where available, came from metadata supplied by the sample provider rather than from assay-based typing. Findings and caveats that apply to the study as a whole: How much clinical and demographic metadata was included differed by source and by participant, and the metadata was provided uncurated.

Each collaborating institution followed its own protocols to collect whole blood in K2EDTA tubes. For TCRbeta analysis, collaborator samples were shipped as frozen whole blood, as isolated PBMCs, or as DNA extracted from either sample type. CDR1 SGHNT and CDR2 YYREEE were looked up in the germline V gene (reference sequence). Trimming at the junction amounts to 2 bases on V and 1 base on J, and the germline ends lie 10 bases apart. CDR3 length: 14 amino acids, cysteine to phenylalanine. Just CDR3 DNA is preserved here, 42 bases in frame from base 1. TCRbeta CDR3 regions were amplified from genomic DNA using the immunoSEQ Assay, a bias-controlled multiplex PCR. The authors' pipeline ran thus. Nucleated cell counts per sample were estimated from amplification of reference gene primers within the assay. Sequence reads were collapsed and filtered to measure the absolute abundance of every unique TCRbeta CDR3 rearrangement. For each sample, productive Simpson clonality was calculated by taking the square root of Simpson's diversity index across productive rearrangements. TCRdb took this table from immuneACCESS and kept in-frame rearrangements with V and J called. Such tables lack part of the clones; where checked against another copy, unresolved V genes explain under half of the gap, and the rest is unexplained. Clonal size and the V and J genes are those of that table, whereas D and trimming came from the DNA. The sample includes approximately 100,000 clones, with roughly 69% observed a single time. About 6.5% of the sample is held by the ten biggest clonotypes.

The sample was peripheral blood. Rearrangement joined TRBV5-4 to TRBJ2-7; perhaps TRBD2 is the D gene, with 5 bases matching. The source is an elderly man with acute or convalescent COVID-19. The CDR3 corresponds to CASSFAGKSYEQYF. The nucleotides are TGTGCCAGCAGCTTTGCCGGGAAGTCCTACGAGCAGTACTTC.